This T cell receptor (beta chain) is from a study of shared clonotypes between healthy human individuals. About the research overall: Aged 18 to 49, the donors were a couple of women and a few men.

The unsorted samples took around 81 million PBMCs to get genomic DNA. In this sample, this clone turned up once. Method: immunoSEQ multiplex PCR; TCRdb's copy keeps in-frame clones and lacks some. This sample has about 470,000 clones, with roughly three quarters found just once. CDR1 and CDR2 from the germline V gene are LNHDA and SQIVND (reference sequence). This CDR3 comprises 17 residues. The J segment lost 0 bases and the V segment lost 6 bases, leaving 7 bases of the junction unmatched. Sample: PBMCs. The TCR sequence derives from a woman in her 40s in good health. Some clones in this sample may be carry-over from other donors' samples. This chain connects TRBV19 to TRBJ2-6; 8 bases align to TRBD1. CDR3 nucleotide sequence: TGTGCCAGTAGCCGGGACAGGCGGCTCTCTGGGGCCAACGTCCTGACTTTC. This sequence encodes CASSRDRRLSGANVLTF.